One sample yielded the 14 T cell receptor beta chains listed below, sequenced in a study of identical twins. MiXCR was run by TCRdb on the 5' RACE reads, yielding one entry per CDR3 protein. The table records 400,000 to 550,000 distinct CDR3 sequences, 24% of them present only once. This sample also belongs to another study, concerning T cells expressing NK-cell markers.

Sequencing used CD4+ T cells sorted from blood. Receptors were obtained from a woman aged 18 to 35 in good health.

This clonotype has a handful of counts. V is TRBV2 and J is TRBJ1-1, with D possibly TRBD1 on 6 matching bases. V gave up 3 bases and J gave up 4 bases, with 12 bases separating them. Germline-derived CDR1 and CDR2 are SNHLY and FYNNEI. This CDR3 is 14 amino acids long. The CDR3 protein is CASSDFRGSTEAFF. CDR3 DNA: TGTGCCAGCAGTGATTTCAGGGGAAGCACTGAAGCTTTCTTT.

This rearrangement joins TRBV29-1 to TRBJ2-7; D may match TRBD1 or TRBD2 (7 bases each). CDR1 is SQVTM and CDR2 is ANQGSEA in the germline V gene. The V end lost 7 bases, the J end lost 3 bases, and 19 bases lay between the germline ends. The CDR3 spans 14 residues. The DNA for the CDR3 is TGCAGCGCCTTCGGGACAGCGGGAATCTACGAGCAGTACTTC. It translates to CSAFGTAGIYEQYF.

This CDR3 is CASGTGGNIQYF. CDR3 nucleotides: TGTGCCAGCGGGACAGGGGGGAACATTCAGTACTTC. This rearrangement joins TRBV2 to TRBJ2-4, with 11 bases that match TRBD1. The CDR3 is 12 amino acids. Germline loops: CDR1 SNHLY, CDR2 FYNNEI. V shed 8 bases, J shed 7 bases, and the junction held 1 base outside the gene matches.

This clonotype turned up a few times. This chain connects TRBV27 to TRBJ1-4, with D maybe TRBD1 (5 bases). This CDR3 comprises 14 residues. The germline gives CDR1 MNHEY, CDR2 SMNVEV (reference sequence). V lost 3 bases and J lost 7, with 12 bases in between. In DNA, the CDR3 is TGTGCCAGCAGTTTCCAGGGTTTGGGTGAAAAACTGTTTTTT. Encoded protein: CASSFQGLGEKLFF.

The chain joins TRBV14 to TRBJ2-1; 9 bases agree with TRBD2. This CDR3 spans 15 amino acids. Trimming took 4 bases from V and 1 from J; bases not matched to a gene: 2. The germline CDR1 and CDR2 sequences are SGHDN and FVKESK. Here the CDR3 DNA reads TGTGCCAGCAGCCCCGCGGGGGGGTCCTACAATGAGCAGTTCTTC. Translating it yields CASSPAGGSYNEQFF.

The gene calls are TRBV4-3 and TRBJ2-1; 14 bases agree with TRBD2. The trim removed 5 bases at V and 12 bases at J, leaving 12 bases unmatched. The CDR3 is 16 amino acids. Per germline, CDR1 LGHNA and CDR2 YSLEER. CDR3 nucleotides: TGCGCCAGCAGCAGCCAAGGGACTAGCGGGAGTTGGGTGCAGTTCTTC. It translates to CASSSQGTSGSWVQFF.

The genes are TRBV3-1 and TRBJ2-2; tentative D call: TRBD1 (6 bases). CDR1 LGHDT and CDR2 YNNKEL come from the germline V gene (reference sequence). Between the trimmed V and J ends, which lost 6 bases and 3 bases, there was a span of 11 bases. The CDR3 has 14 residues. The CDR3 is CASRKQGDTGELFF. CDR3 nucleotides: TGTGCCAGCAGGAAACAGGGAGACACCGGGGAGCTGTTTTTT.

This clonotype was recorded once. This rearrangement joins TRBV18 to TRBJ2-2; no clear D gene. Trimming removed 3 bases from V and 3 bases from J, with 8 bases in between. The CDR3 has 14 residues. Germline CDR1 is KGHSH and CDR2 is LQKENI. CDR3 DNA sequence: TGTGCCAGCTCACCCCGGAAGGACACCGGGGAGCTGTTTTTT. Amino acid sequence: CASSPRKDTGELFF.

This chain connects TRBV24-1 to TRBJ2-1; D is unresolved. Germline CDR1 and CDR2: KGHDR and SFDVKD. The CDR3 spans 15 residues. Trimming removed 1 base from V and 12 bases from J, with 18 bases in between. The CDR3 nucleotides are TGTGCCACCAGTGATTTTTCCGGGCCTTCTAGAGGGCAGTTCTTC. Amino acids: CATSDFSGPSRGQFF.

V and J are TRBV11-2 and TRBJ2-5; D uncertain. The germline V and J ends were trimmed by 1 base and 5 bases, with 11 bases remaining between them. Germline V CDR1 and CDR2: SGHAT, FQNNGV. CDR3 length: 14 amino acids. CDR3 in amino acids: CASSLAGPWETQYF. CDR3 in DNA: TGTGCCAGCAGCTTAGCTGGTCCGTGGGAGACCCAGTACTTC.

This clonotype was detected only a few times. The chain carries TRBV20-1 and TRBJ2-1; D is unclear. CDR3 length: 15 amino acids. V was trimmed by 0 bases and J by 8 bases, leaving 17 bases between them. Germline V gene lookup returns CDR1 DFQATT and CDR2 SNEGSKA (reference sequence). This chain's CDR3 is CSARDFSGPAYEQFF. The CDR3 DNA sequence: TGCAGTGCTAGAGATTTTAGTGGACCAGCGTATGAGCAGTTCTTC.

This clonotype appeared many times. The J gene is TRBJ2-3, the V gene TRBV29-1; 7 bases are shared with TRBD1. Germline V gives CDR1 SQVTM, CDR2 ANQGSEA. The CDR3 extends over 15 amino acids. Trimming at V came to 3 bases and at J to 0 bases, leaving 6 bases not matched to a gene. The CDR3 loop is CSVEGDRTSTDTQYF. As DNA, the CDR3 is TGCAGCGTTGAGGGGGACAGAACTAGCACAGATACGCAGTATTTT.

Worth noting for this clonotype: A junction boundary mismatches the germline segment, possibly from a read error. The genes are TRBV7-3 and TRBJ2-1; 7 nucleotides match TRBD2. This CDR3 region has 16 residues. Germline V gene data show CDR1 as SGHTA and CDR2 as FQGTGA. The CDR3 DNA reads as TGTGCCAGCAGCCTAACCGGGGGGATCTCCTACAATGAGCAGTTCTTC. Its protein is CASSLTGGISYNEQFF.

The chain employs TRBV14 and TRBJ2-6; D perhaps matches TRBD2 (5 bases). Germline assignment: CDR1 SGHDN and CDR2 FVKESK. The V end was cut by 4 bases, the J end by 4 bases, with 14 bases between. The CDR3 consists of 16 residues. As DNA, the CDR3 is TGTGCCAGCAGCCTCAATACGAGGGCAGGGGCCAACGTCCTGACTTTC. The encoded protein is CASSLNTRAGANVLTF.